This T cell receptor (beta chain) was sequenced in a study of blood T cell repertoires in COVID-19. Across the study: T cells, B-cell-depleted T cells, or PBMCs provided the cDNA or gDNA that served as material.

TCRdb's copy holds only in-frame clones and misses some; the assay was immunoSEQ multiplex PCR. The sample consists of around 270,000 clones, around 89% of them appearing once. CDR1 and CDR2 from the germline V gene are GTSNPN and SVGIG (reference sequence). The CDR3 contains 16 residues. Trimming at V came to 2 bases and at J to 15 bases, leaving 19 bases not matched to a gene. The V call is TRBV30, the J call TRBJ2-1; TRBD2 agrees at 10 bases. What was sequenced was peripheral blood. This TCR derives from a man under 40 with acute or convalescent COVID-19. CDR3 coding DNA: TGTGCCTGGAGTTATGCATTATTAACTAGCGGGGACCGACCGTTCTTC. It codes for CAWSYALLTSGDRPFF.